These 27 T cell receptor beta chains were all obtained from the same sample, sequenced in a study of cytomegalovirus exposure and HLA in healthy donors. The method was immunoSEQ multiplex PCR; TCRdb's version includes in-frame clones alone and lacks a portion of them. There are 120,000 to 150,000 clones in the sample; approximately 91% occur only once, and approximately 0.7% lies in the top ten. Sequenced material: PBMCs. The receptor set was obtained from a man aged 18-30 years in good health and CMV-seronegative.

This clone has only one observation. The V and J genes are TRBV5-5 and TRBJ1-6, with TRBD1 matching 7 bases. The length of the CDR3 is 16 residues. From germline, CDR1 is SGHKS and CDR2 YYEKEE (reference sequence). Trimming removed 4 bases from V and 6 bases from J; junction bases left unmatched: 10. In DNA, the CDR3 is TGTGCCAGCAGCCGCACGACAGGGCGGACTAATTCACCCCTCCACTTT. Its translation: CASSRTTGRTNSPLHF.

This clone was seen a handful of times. The chain recombines TRBV18 with TRBJ1-4; no clear D. The germline V and J ends were trimmed by 4 bases and 4 bases, with 7 bases remaining between them. Germline CDR1 is KGHSH and CDR2 is LQKENI. The CDR3 runs 13 residues. CDR3 in amino acids: CASSRQFNEKLFF. The CDR3, as DNA: TGTGCCAGCTCACGTCAGTTTAATGAAAAACTGTTTTTT.

The rearrangement uses TRBV14 and TRBJ2-1; TRBD2 aligns across 9 bases. The CDR3 has 15 residues. Trimming cost V 4 bases and J 2 bases; bases outside gene matches: 3. Germline V lookup: CDR1 SGHDN, CDR2 FVKESK. CDR3 in DNA: TGTGCCAGCAGCCGCGGGAGGGATACCTACAATGAGCAGTTCTTC. Its protein is CASSRGRDTYNEQFF.

This chain links TRBV18 with TRBJ1-2, with D perhaps matching TRBD1 (6 bases). Trimming cost V 1 base and J 5 bases, with 11 bases left between them. Looked up from germline, CDR1 is KGHSH and CDR2 is LQKENI. The CDR3 spans 14 residues. The CDR3 loop is CASSPQDRTYGYTF. In DNA, the CDR3 is TGTGCCAGCTCACCACAGGACAGAACATATGGCTACACCTTC.

This clone was observed a few times. This rearrangement joins TRBV12-5 to TRBJ2-5; TRBD2 agrees at 13 bases. The CDR3 covers 15 residues. Trimming at V came to 7 bases and at J to 5 bases, leaving 7 bases not matched to a gene. CDR1 is LGHNT and CDR2 is FRNRAP in the germline V gene. CDR3 bases: TGTGCTAGTGCCAGGTCGACTAGCGGGGGGGAGACCCAGTACTTC. This translates into CASARSTSGGETQYF.

This sequence joins TRBV21-1 and TRBJ1-4. TRBV21-1 is noted as a pseudogene. The CDR3 has 14 residues. In nucleotides, the CDR3 is TGTGCCAGCAGATGCAGGAGCGGCAATGAAAAACTGTTTTTT. Its protein product is CASRCRSGNEKLFF.

This clone was seen only once. The V and J genes are TRBV10-3 and TRBJ2-6; possibly TRBD1 for D (6 bases). Germline-derived CDR1 and CDR2 are ENHRY and SYGVKD. This CDR3 has 17 amino acids. Trimming pared 1 base from V and 0 bases from J, leaving 10 bases between. DNA for the CDR3: TGTGCCATCAGTGAGTTCCGACAGGACTCTGGGGCCAACGTCCTGACTTTC. As protein: CAISEFRQDSGANVLTF.

This chain joins TRBV5-1 and TRBJ1-2, with TRBD1 matching over 7 bases. The germline V gene encodes CDR1 SGHRS and CDR2 YFSETQ. Trimming cost V 4 bases and J 2 bases; bases outside gene matches: 5. CDR3 length equals 14 residues. Here the CDR3 DNA reads TGCGCCAGCAGCACCGGACAGGCGAACTATGGCTACACCTTC. Protein: CASSTGQANYGYTF.

The chain is built from TRBV10-3 and TRBJ2-1, with TRBD2 matching 8 bases. The trim removed 10 bases at V and 7 bases at J, leaving 9 bases unmatched. Germline CDR1 and CDR2: ENHRY and SYGVKD. CDR3 length: 13 residues. The chain's CDR3 is CATLAGFGNEQFF. CDR3 DNA: TGTGCCACCTTAGCGGGGTTCGGAAATGAGCAGTTCTTC.

This clone was counted once. The rearrangement uses TRBV6-6 and TRBJ2-1; the match to TRBD2 covers 7 bases. The trim removed 8 bases at V and 9 bases at J, leaving 10 bases unmatched. Germline loops: CDR1 MNHNY, CDR2 SVGAGI (reference sequence). CDR3 length: 13 residues. The CDR3 loop reads CASRPGGNSEQFF. The CDR3 nucleotides are TGTGCCAGCCGACCGGGGGGAAACAGTGAGCAGTTCTTC.

This CDR3 is CASSPRIGLALTDTQYF. CDR3 DNA: TGTGCCAGCAGCCCGCGAATTGGACTAGCCTTGACAGATACGCAGTATTTT. V usage is TRBV9 and J usage is TRBJ2-3; 8 nucleotides match TRBD2. CDR1 and CDR2 from the germline V gene are SGDLS and YYNGEE. CDR3 length equals 17 residues. V gave up 4 bases and J gave up 3 bases; unmatched junction bases: 13.

This chain links TRBV5-1 with TRBJ2-5; 8 bases agree with TRBD1. Germline lookup yields CDR1 SGHRS and CDR2 YFSETQ. V dropped 3 bases and J dropped 5; count of bases not matched to a gene: 9. The CDR3 is 15 amino acids. CDR3 coding DNA: TGCGCCAGCAGCTCAGGACAGGGAGGTTTGGAGACCCAGTACTTC. Translation gives CASSSGQGGLETQYF.

This clone has just one count. V is TRBV19 and J is TRBJ2-7, with TRBD1 matching 10 bases. V trimming: 5 bases; J trimming: 3 bases; junction bases outside the gene matches: 10. The CDR3 is 16 residues long. Germline V gives CDR1 LNHDA, CDR2 SQIVND (reference sequence). The CDR3 DNA follows: TGTGCCAGTAGTTCGCCCGGGACAGGGGCGTACTACGAGCAGTACTTC. Its protein product is CASSSPGTGAYYEQYF. The full variable domain, completed using reference TRBV19 and TRBJ2-7, is DGGITQSPKYLFRKEGQNVTLSCEQNLNHDAMYWYRQDPGQGLRLIYYSQIVNDFQKGDIAEGYSVSREKKESFPLTVTSAQKNPTAFYLCASSSPGTGAYYEQYFGPGTRLTVT.

The chain is built from TRBV5-1 and TRBJ2-3, with D possibly TRBD2 on 6 matching bases. V was clipped by 0 bases and J by 3 bases, with 17 bases between them. CDR1 and CDR2 from the germline V gene are SGHRS and YFSETQ. The CDR3 runs to 17 residues. The CDR3 loop reads CASSLGRLRGLTDTQYF. The CDR3 DNA sequence: TGCGCCAGCAGCTTGGGAAGGCTGCGGGGACTGACAGATACGCAGTATTTT.

The rearrangement joins TRBV5-1 to TRBJ2-1; the D gene is possibly TRBD1 (6 bases). V was shortened by 5 bases and J by 10 bases, with 22 bases between the two germline ends. Germline CDR1 and CDR2: SGHRS and YFSETQ. The CDR3 extends over 15 amino acids. CDR3 bases: TGCGCCAGCAGATCACCAAAACAGGGAATTTGGGAGCAGTTCTTC. It translates to CASRSPKQGIWEQFF.

This chain joins TRBV5-6 and TRBJ1-5; 11 nucleotides agree with TRBD1. V lost 3 bases to trimming and J lost 6 bases; unmatched junction nucleotides: 5. Looked up from germline, CDR1 is SGHDT and CDR2 is YYEEEE. The CDR3 spans 15 residues. CDR3 sequence reads: CASSSGQGVRQPQHF. CDR3 bases: TGTGCCAGCAGCTCGGGACAGGGGGTTCGTCAGCCCCAGCATTTT.

This rearrangement joins TRBV2 to TRBJ2-3; 7 positions agree with TRBD2. The germline gives CDR1 SNHLY, CDR2 FYNNEI. V shed 6 bases, J shed 4 bases, and the junction held 7 bases outside the gene matches. This CDR3 has 14 residues. The CDR3 spells CASRPREVPDTQYF. In nucleotides, the CDR3 is TGTGCCAGCAGGCCCCGGGAGGTCCCAGATACGCAGTATTTT.

CDR3 sequence (DNA): TGTGCCAGCGGAACCGGGACTAGCGGCACAGATACGCAGTATTTT. The encoded protein is CASGTGTSGTDTQYF. V usage is TRBV6-1 and J usage is TRBJ2-3, with 10 bases matching TRBD2. V shed 8 bases, J shed 1 base, and the junction held 6 bases outside the gene matches. The CDR3 runs to 15 residues. Germline V lookup: CDR1 MNHNS, CDR2 SASEGT.

This clone was picked up one time. The chain employs TRBV29-1 and TRBJ1-4; D remains ambiguous. CDR1 is SQVTM, CDR2 ANQGSEA, per germline. The CDR3 runs 13 residues. Deletions cut 4 bases from V and 4 bases from J, with 10 bases between. The CDR3 sequence: CSVVEAVNEKLFF. CDR3 nucleotide sequence: TGCAGCGTTGTAGAGGCCGTTAATGAAAAACTGTTTTTT.

V usage is TRBV27 and J usage is TRBJ2-1, with 11 bases that match TRBD2. The junction had 3 bases not matched to a gene; V was cut back by 2 bases and J by 3 bases. Germline loops: CDR1 MNHEY, CDR2 SMNVEV (reference sequence). The CDR3 length is 16 residues. The CDR3 loop reads CASSLGTSGVYNEQFF. For the CDR3, the DNA is TGTGCCAGCAGTTTAGGGACTAGCGGCGTCTACAATGAGCAGTTCTTC.

The rearrangement joins TRBV6-5 to TRBJ2-3, with 9 bases matching TRBD2. CDR1 and CDR2 from the germline V gene are MNHEY and SVGAGI. Trimming took 0 bases from V and 4 from J; bases not matched to a gene: 5. The CDR3 loop spans 16 amino acids. The CDR3 loop is CASSYSRRGGPDTQYF. The CDR3 DNA reads TGTGCCAGCAGTTACTCGAGGCGGGGGGGCCCAGATACGCAGTATTTT.

This chain connects TRBV2 to TRBJ2-1; 11 positions match TRBD2. Trimming cost V 6 bases and J 4 bases; bases outside gene matches: 8. The CDR3 is 16 amino acids. Germline V gives CDR1 SNHLY, CDR2 FYNNEI. The chain's CDR3 is CASRTSGAGPYNEQFF. CDR3 in DNA: TGTGCCAGCAGGACTAGCGGGGCCGGGCCTTACAATGAGCAGTTCTTC.

The CDR3, as DNA: TGTGCCAGCAGCGTAAAGCGCTTCACCGGGGAGCTGTTTTTT. Translating it yields CASSVKRFTGELFF. This chain connects TRBV9 to TRBJ2-2; D gene unclear. CDR1 and CDR2 from the germline V gene are SGDLS and YYNGEE. Trimming cost V 1 base and J 4 bases, with 8 bases left between them. CDR3 length: 14 amino acids.

The chain couples TRBV7-2 to TRBJ1-1, with TRBD1 matching over 7 bases. The CDR3 totals 13 residues. J was trimmed by 4 bases and V by 5 bases; bases with no gene match: 4. Looked up from germline, CDR1 is SGHTA and CDR2 is FQGNSA. CDR3 sequence: CASSPGQSTEAFF. Written as DNA, the CDR3 is TGTGCCAGCAGCCCGGGACAGAGCACTGAAGCTTTCTTT.

The chain carries TRBV15 and TRBJ2-2, with a weak D call TRBD2 (7 bases). The germline V gene encodes CDR1 LNHNV and CDR2 YYDKDF (reference sequence). V was trimmed by 3 bases and J by 3 bases, leaving 11 bases between them. This CDR3 contains 15 residues. As DNA, the CDR3 is TGTGCCACCAGCAGGGGGGGGGCGGACACCGGGGAGCTGTTTTTT. This gives the protein CATSRGGADTGELFF.

This clone was seen just once. V and J are TRBV10-3 and TRBJ1-1, with D possibly TRBD1 on 5 matching bases. Germline V gives CDR1 ENHRY, CDR2 SYGVKD. V lost 2 bases and J lost 5, with 9 bases in between. The CDR3 extends over 13 amino acids. Written as DNA, the CDR3 is TGTGCCATCAGTGAGCAGGGAATTACTGAAGCTTTCTTT. Protein product: CAISEQGITEAFF.

The J gene is TRBJ1-2, the V gene TRBV7-2, with D possibly TRBD1 on 6 matching bases. Germline CDR1 SGHTA, CDR2 FQGNSA. The CDR3 is 15 residues long. V was cut by 1 base and J by 8 bases, with 17 bases left in between. In DNA, the CDR3 is TGTGCCAGCAGCTTAGTAGGGGTGGGGGCGCGCGGCTACACCTTC. Encoded protein: CASSLVGVGARGYTF. Complete variable domain (other parts from reference TRBV7-2 and TRBJ1-2): GAGVSQSPSNKVTEKGKDVELRCDPISGHTALYWYRQSLGQGLEFLIYFQGNSAPDKSGLPSDRFSAERTGGSVSTLTIQRTQQEDSAVYLCASSLVGVGARGYTFGSGTRLTVV.